This entry is about one TCR beta chain. This sample stems from a study of CD8 T cells in Susac syndrome. RNA amounts of roughly 0.5 to 1 ug underwent reverse transcription with random hexamers. MiXCR, run by TCRdb on the immunoSEQ multiplex PCR reads, gives a single entry per CDR3 protein. This table has 95,000 to 150,000 distinct CDR3 sequences, just under 95% appearing once. The sequenced sample was CD8+ T cells from PBMCs. This sequence was found in a human donor with Susac syndrome.

The CDR3 region has the DNA TGTGCCAGCAGCTTAGCAGGGAGTTCACCCCTCCACTTT. Its protein is CASSLAGSSPLHF. The rearrangement uses TRBV5-4 and TRBJ1-6; tentative D call: TRBD1 (5 bases). The CDR3 loop spans 13 amino acids. The V end lost 2 bases, the J end lost 9 bases, and 9 bases lay between the germline ends. CDR1 is SGHNT, CDR2 YYREEE, per germline (reference sequence).